This TCR beta chain was found in a study of a mutant IDH1 vaccine in newly diagnosed glioma. The time point: baseline, week 1 (first vaccination visit). Treatment defined: pre-vaccination baseline after standard-of-care therapy. With 6 bases removed from V and 10 bases from J, the gap between germline ends came to 16 bases. The CDR3 contains 12 residues. CDR1 and CDR2 (germline): SGHDT, YYEEEE. The method was immunoSEQ multiplex PCR; TCRdb's version includes in-frame clones alone and lacks a portion of them. The sample shows about 67,000 clones, around 83% of them seen only once. This clonotype was sampled from a woman under 30 with glioma. Some clones in this sample may be carry-over from other donors' samples. The chain joins TRBV5-6 to TRBJ1-1, with a possible D match to TRBD1 (6 bases). The sample here was peripheral blood mononuclear cells (PBMCs), taken from a glioma patient treated with radiotherapy, temozolomide or both. The CDR3 nucleotides read TGTGCCAGCAACCAAGGGGGGGCAACAGCTTTCTTT. Its translation: CASNQGGATAFF.